The 30 T cell receptor beta chains presented below share a single source sample, sequenced in a study of patients and donors after allogeneic stem cell transplantation. One entry per CDR3 protein, called by TCRdb with MiXCR from the RT-PCR reads. The profile covers some 200,000 distinct CDR3 sequences, with roughly 40% appearing a single time and about 33% taken by the ten largest. The sequencing sample was made of blood, either unsorted or a sorted T cell fraction (not recorded which). Receptors were obtained from a human donor who was either an allogeneic HSCT recipient or a stem cell or donor lymphocyte infusion donor (not recorded which). It is not recorded whose cells these are; they may come from a transplant donor.

The J gene is TRBJ1-3, the V gene TRBV18; TRBD1 matches at 7 bases. Germline lookup yields CDR1 KGHSH and CDR2 LQKENI. V was pared by 2 bases and J by 8 bases, with 0 bases of the junction left unmatched. The CDR3 sequence is 12 residues long. CDR3 amino acids: CASSPTGDTIYF. Written as DNA, the CDR3 is TGTGCCAGCTCACCAACAGGGGACACCATATATTTT.

This clonotype occurred a few times. The chain uses TRBV5-6 and TRBJ1-1; unclear D gene. The germline gives CDR1 SGHDT, CDR2 YYEEEE. There are 16 residues in the CDR3. With 4 bases removed from V and 3 bases from J, the gap between germline ends came to 19 bases. CDR3 residues: CASSLAEGVWDTEAFF. The CDR3 nucleotides are TGTGCCAGCAGCCTGGCAGAGGGAGTATGGGACACTGAAGCTTTCTTT.

The V call is TRBV5-6, the J call TRBJ2-1, with D possibly TRBD2 on 6 matching bases. CDR3 size: 13 residues. Germline CDR1 and CDR2: SGHDT and YYEEEE. Trimming removed 0 bases from V and 9 bases from J, with 10 bases in between. CDR3 residues: CASSLGPSVEQFF. The CDR3 DNA follows: TGTGCCAGCAGCTTGGGGCCTAGCGTTGAGCAGTTCTTC.

J is TRBJ1-2 and V is TRBV29-1; tentative D call: TRBD1 (5 bases). The ends were cut back, 7 bases at V and 4 bases at J, with 16 bases in the middle. The CDR3 extends over 13 amino acids. Germline V gives CDR1 SQVTM, CDR2 ANQGSEA. DNA of the CDR3: TGCAGCGCCTCAGGGTCTATAGGCTATGGCTACACCTTC. Translation: CSASGSIGYGYTF.

This clonotype was found a few times. This rearrangement joins TRBV7-2 to TRBJ2-2; no firm D call. V lost 7 bases and J lost 7, with 16 bases in between. Germline values: CDR1 SGHTA, CDR2 FQGNSA. This CDR3 contains 14 residues. This chain's CDR3 is CASMGTPFGGELFF. CDR3 DNA: TGTGCCAGCATGGGAACACCCTTTGGCGGGGAGCTGTTTTTT.

The CDR3 DNA reads TGTGCCAGCTCCCCGACAGCAAACTCTGGAAACACCATATATTTT. The encoded protein is CASSPTANSGNTIYF. The rearrangement links TRBV18 to TRBJ1-3, with D maybe TRBD1 (5 bases). Germline values: CDR1 KGHSH, CDR2 LQKENI. V gave up 6 bases and J gave up 0 bases, with 12 bases separating them. CDR3 length: 15 amino acids.

The rearrangement joins TRBV4-3 to TRBJ2-3; TRBD2 matches 7 bases. J gave up 0 bases and V 4 bases, and 7 bases lay outside the gene matches. This CDR3 is built from 16 residues. CDR1 LGHNA and CDR2 YSLEER come from the germline V gene. CDR3 sequence reads: CASSLTSDLSTDTQYF. In DNA, the CDR3 is TGCGCCAGCAGCCTAACTAGCGACTTAAGCACAGATACGCAGTATTTT.

The chain links TRBV12-3 or TRBV12-4 to TRBJ1-1; 8 bases agree with TRBD1. This CDR3 spans 14 amino acids. V lost 7 bases to trimming and J lost 0 bases; unmatched junction nucleotides: 4. The DNA for the CDR3 is TGTGCCAGCAAGAGGGGACAGGTGAACACTGAAGCTTTCTTT. This gives the protein CASKRGQVNTEAFF.

CDR3 nucleotide sequence: TGTGCCATCAGACAGGGGACAGGGGCGGCCTACGAGCAGTACTTC. Protein sequence: CAIRQGTGAAYEQYF. The chain carries TRBV10-3 and TRBJ2-7, with 10 bases identical to TRBD1. Germline CDR1 ENHRY, CDR2 SYGVKD. V gave up 6 bases and J gave up 2 bases; unmatched junction bases: 7. The CDR3 runs to 15 residues.

V usage is TRBV27 and J usage is TRBJ1-1; D call uncertain. There are 14 residues in the CDR3. V was clipped by 5 bases and J by 1 base, with 11 bases between them. Germline CDR1 and CDR2: MNHEY and SMNVEV (reference sequence). CDR3 nucleotides: TGTGCCAGCAGTGCGAACATCAAGAACACTGAAGCTTTCTTT. It specifies CASSANIKNTEAFF.

This chain connects TRBV12-3 or TRBV12-4 to TRBJ2-7; the match to TRBD2 covers 15 bases. The CDR3 totals 14 residues. J was trimmed by 6 bases and V by 6 bases; bases with no gene match: 3. CDR3 residues: CASSSGLAGGEQYF. The CDR3 region has the DNA TGTGCCAGCAGCTCGGGACTAGCGGGAGGCGAGCAGTACTTC.

The chain links TRBV4-2 to TRBJ1-1; D is perhaps TRBD1 (5 bases). CDR3 length: 16 amino acids. The V gene's germline CDR1 is LGHNA and CDR2 YNFKEQ. V lost 1 base and J 3 bases, leaving 15 bases between the germline ends. CDR3 sequence reads: CASSQVGEVRDTEAFF. CDR3 sequence (DNA): TGTGCCAGCAGCCAAGTGGGGGAGGTTAGGGACACTGAAGCTTTCTTT.

This sequence joins TRBV12-3 or TRBV12-4 and TRBJ1-5, with D possibly matching TRBD1 (6 bases). This CDR3 contains 16 residues. Trimming took 2 bases from V and 2 from J, leaving 13 bases between them. The CDR3 DNA reads TGTGCCAGCAGTTTATCTGCGGGGGCCGGCAATCAGCCCCAGCATTTT. Its protein product is CASSLSAGAGNQPQHF.

This clonotype was found a few times. The genes are TRBV29-1 and TRBJ2-7; 10 bases align to TRBD2. CDR3 length: 13 residues. Germline assignment: CDR1 SQVTM and CDR2 ANQGSEA. Unmatched junction bases numbered 7, after V lost 7 bases and J lost 4 bases. The DNA of the CDR3 is TGCAGCGCTTTACTAGCGGGGATATACGAGCAGTACTTC. Its protein is CSALLAGIYEQYF.

The J gene is TRBJ2-3, the V gene TRBV2; 7 nucleotides match TRBD1. Germline CDR1 SNHLY, CDR2 FYNNEI. There are 14 residues in the CDR3. V trimming: 7 bases; J trimming: 0 bases; junction bases outside the gene matches: 4. CDR3 nucleotide sequence: TGTGCCAGCATAACAGGGGTGAGCACAGATACGCAGTATTTT. Protein: CASITGVSTDTQYF.

The gene calls are TRBV5-1 and TRBJ2-7; no reliable D call. The germline V and J ends were trimmed by 0 bases and 7 bases, with 11 bases remaining between them. Germline V CDR1 and CDR2: SGHRS, YFSETQ. The CDR3 covers 13 residues. The CDR3 loop is CASSLVADGEQYF. DNA of the CDR3: TGCGCCAGCAGCTTGGTGGCCGACGGAGAGCAGTACTTC.

This clonotype was observed many times. Here the CDR3 reads CSVGGVAEAFF. The DNA of the CDR3 is TGCAGCGTTGGGGGAGTCGCTGAAGCTTTCTTT. V gene TRBV29-1 combines with J gene TRBJ1-1, with no clear D. Germline V lookup: CDR1 SQVTM, CDR2 ANQGSEA. Trimming pared 4 bases from V and 6 bases from J, leaving 9 bases between. The CDR3 runs 11 residues.

This clonotype was counted only a few times. The CDR3 loop reads CAWSAGGRGYGYTF. CDR3 in DNA: TGTGCCTGGAGTGCTGGGGGGCGCGGCTATGGCTACACCTTC. The J gene is TRBJ1-2, the V gene TRBV30; D is possibly TRBD1 (6 bases). The CDR3 runs 14 residues. V was pared by 1 base and J by 4 bases, with 13 bases between. Germline V gene lookup returns CDR1 GTSNPN and CDR2 SVGIG (reference sequence).

This clonotype was seen only a few times. CDR3 loop: CASSPRPGRVPFYGYTF. The CDR3 DNA is TGTGCCAGCAGCCCCCGCCCGGGTAGGGTCCCCTTCTATGGCTACACCTTC. This rearrangement joins TRBV9 to TRBJ1-2; no clear D. CDR1 and CDR2 (germline): SGDLS, YYNGEE. V gave up 4 bases and J gave up 4 bases, with 23 bases separating them. CDR3 length equals 17 residues.

In its sample, this clonotype was seen a few times. The J gene is TRBJ1-5, the V gene TRBV27, with unresolved D. Germline V gives CDR1 MNHEY, CDR2 SMNVEV (reference sequence). Trimming took 8 bases from V and 0 from J, leaving 11 bases between them. The CDR3 sequence is 14 residues long. The CDR3 nucleotides are TGTGCCAGCTGTAGAGAGAATAGCAATCAGCCCCAGCATTTT. Amino acids: CASCRENSNQPQHF.

The rearrangement uses TRBV2 and TRBJ2-4; D gene uncertain. In germline, CDR1 is SNHLY, CDR2 FYNNEI. Trimming took off 8 bases at V and 7 bases at J, with 12 bases between the two ends. The CDR3 covers 12 residues. The CDR3 loop is CASRASANIQYF. The CDR3 DNA is TGTGCCAGCCGGGCCTCCGCCAACATTCAGTACTTC.

This clonotype was observed a handful of times. The chain carries TRBV30 and TRBJ1-5, with D unclear. Trimming cost V 5 bases and J 4 bases, with 15 bases left between them. The length of the CDR3 is 14 residues. The germline gives CDR1 GTSNPN, CDR2 SVGIG (reference sequence). The CDR3 here is CAWGLNSVNQPQHF. Here the CDR3 DNA reads TGTGCCTGGGGACTGAACAGCGTTAATCAGCCCCAGCATTTT.

This clonotype has only a few counts. The chain recombines TRBV6-2 or TRBV6-3 with TRBJ1-1; D gene unclear. CDR1 is MNHEY, CDR2 SVGEGT, per germline. This CDR3 has 11 amino acids. V gave up 7 bases and J gave up 7 bases, with 10 bases separating them. CDR3 coding DNA: TGTGCCAGCATTGAAAGGGTTGAAGCTTTCTTT. Translation: CASIERVEAFF.

This sequence joins TRBV27 and TRBJ2-5; D might be TRBD2 (6 bases). V shed 6 bases and J shed 3 bases, with 11 bases lying between them. The germline V gene encodes CDR1 MNHEY and CDR2 SMNVEV (reference sequence). The CDR3 has 13 residues. CDR3 protein: CASRVGTEETQYF. DNA of the CDR3: TGTGCCAGCAGGGTCGGGACTGAAGAGACCCAGTACTTC.

The rearrangement uses TRBV14 and TRBJ2-7; D uncertain. Trimming pared 0 bases from V and 7 bases from J, leaving 10 bases between. CDR1 is SGHDN and CDR2 is FVKESK in the germline V gene. This CDR3 is built from 13 residues. DNA for the CDR3: TGTGCCAGCAGCCAAGATCTAGTACGGGAGCAGTACTTC. Amino acid sequence: CASSQDLVREQYF.

The gene calls are TRBV11-2 and TRBJ2-3, with 7 bases lining up with TRBD2. V lost 1 base and J lost 3; bases outside the gene matches: 10. This CDR3 is built from 17 residues. Germline V gene sequence: CDR1 SGHAT, CDR2 FQNNGV. The CDR3 DNA sequence: TGTGCCAGCAGCTTAGGCCAACTAGCGATAGGGACAGATACGCAGTATTTT. It specifies CASSLGQLAIGTDTQYF.

The chain combines TRBV5-1 with TRBJ2-3; 8 bases match TRBD2. CDR1 SGHRS and CDR2 YFSETQ come from the germline V gene. The CDR3 contains 14 residues. The V segment lost 2 bases and the J segment 3 bases; nucleotides outside the gene matches: 2. The CDR3 coding sequence is TGCGCCAGCAGCTTTACGGGAGGGACAGATACGCAGTATTTT. Amino acids: CASSFTGGTDTQYF.

The sample holds a few counts of this clonotype. The J gene is TRBJ1-5, the V gene TRBV12-3 or TRBV12-4, with D perhaps matching TRBD1 (5 bases). The CDR3 covers 18 residues. Between the trimmed V and J ends, which lost 5 bases and 0 bases, there was a span of 20 bases. CDR3 residues: CASSPGLPFPFSNQPQHF. As DNA, the CDR3 is TGTGCCAGCAGTCCGGGACTTCCCTTTCCGTTTAGCAATCAGCCCCAGCATTTT.

This clonotype has just a few counts. The V and J genes are TRBV19 and TRBJ1-1, with D possibly matching TRBD1 (5 bases). This CDR3 spans 13 amino acids. The V end was cut by 11 bases, the J end by 1 base, with 14 bases between. CDR1 and CDR2 (germline): LNHDA, SQIVND (reference sequence). Written as DNA, the CDR3 is TGTGCCTCAATGGTCAGGGCGAACACTGAAGCTTTCTTT. Encoded protein: CASMVRANTEAFF. Full variable domain (rest looked up from reference TRBV19 and TRBJ1-1): DGGITQSPKYLFRKEGQNVTLSCEQNLNHDAMYWYRQDPGQGLRLIYYSQIVNDFQKGDIAEGYSVSREKKESFPLTVTSAQKNPTAFYLCASMVRANTEAFFGQGTRLTVV.

The V gene is TRBV6-2 or TRBV6-3, the J gene TRBJ2-3; a possible D gene is TRBD1 (6 bases). V was clipped by 5 bases and J by 4 bases, with 19 bases between them. The CDR3 consists of 16 residues. Germline loops: CDR1 MNHEY, CDR2 SVGEGT. The CDR3 sequence: CASSLRPRRGADTQYF. In DNA, the CDR3 is TGTGCCAGCAGTCTACGACCCCGCAGGGGCGCAGATACGCAGTATTTT.